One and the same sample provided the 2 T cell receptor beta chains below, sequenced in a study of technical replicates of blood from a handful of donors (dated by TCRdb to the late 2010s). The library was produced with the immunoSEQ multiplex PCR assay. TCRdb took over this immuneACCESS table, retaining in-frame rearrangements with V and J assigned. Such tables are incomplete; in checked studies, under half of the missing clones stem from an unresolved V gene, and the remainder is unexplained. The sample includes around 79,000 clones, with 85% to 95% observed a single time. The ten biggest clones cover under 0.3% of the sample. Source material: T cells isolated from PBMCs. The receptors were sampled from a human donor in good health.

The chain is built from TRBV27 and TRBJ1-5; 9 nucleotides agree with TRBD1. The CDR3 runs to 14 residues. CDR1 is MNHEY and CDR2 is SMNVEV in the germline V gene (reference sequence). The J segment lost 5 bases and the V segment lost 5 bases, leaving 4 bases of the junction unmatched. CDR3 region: CASSPGQGHQPQHF. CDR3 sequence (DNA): TGTGCCAGCAGTCCGGGACAGGGCCATCAGCCCCAGCATTTT.

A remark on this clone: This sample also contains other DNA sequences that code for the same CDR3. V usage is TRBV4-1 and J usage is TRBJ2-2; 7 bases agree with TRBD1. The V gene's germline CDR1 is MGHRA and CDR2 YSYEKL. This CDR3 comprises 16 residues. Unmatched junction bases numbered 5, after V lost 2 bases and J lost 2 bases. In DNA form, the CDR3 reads TGCGCCAGCAGCCAACCGGGACAGAAAAACACCGGGGAGCTGTTTTTT. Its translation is CASSQPGQKNTGELFF.